This T cell receptor (beta chain) came from a study of STAT3 mutations in large granular lymphocyte leukemia. Study-wide results and limits: Treatment regimens differed across patients between samplings. A small but highly pathogenic clone may have been missed. In T-cell large granular lymphocyte leukemia, about half of patients showed multiple immunodominant subclonotypes.

Each sample's TCRbeta library yielded on average approximately 41,000 productive templates. The table came from immunoSEQ multiplex PCR; TCRdb's copy has only in-frame clones and leaves some out. The sample includes tens of thousands of clones, approximately 86% of them seen just once. Germline loops: CDR1 SGHRS, CDR2 YFSETQ. The ends were cut back, 5 bases at V and 2 bases at J, with 10 bases in the middle. This CDR3 is built from 13 residues. For this clone: Its matching antigen is unknown.

Sequenced sample: peripheral blood mononuclear cells. The sequence derives from a man between 60 and 75 years old with T-cell large granular lymphocyte leukemia. Some clones in this sample may be carry-over from other donors' samples. V usage is TRBV5-1 and J usage is TRBJ2-5, with D uncertain. CDR3 DNA sequence: TGCGCCAGCAGAAGGAGTCTACAAGAGACCCAGTACTTC. Its protein is CASRRSLQETQYF. Supplemented by reference TRBV5-1 and TRBJ2-5, the full variable domain reads KAGVTQTPRYLIKTRGQQVTLSCSPISGHRSVSWYQQTPGQGLQFLFEYFSETQRNKGNFPGRFSGRQFSNSRSEMNVSTLELGDSALYLCASRRSLQETQYFGPGTRLLVL.